This entry concerns a single T cell receptor (beta chain). These data are taken from a study of blood T cell repertoires in COVID-19. Study summary: Samples came from the United States, Italy and Spain, spanning acute and convalescent COVID-19. From T cells, B-cell-depleted T cells, or PBMCs came the material, which was cDNA or gDNA.

In the study's own analysis: The authors estimated nucleated cell counts from reference gene primer amplification. The protocol was immunoSEQ multiplex PCR, while the TCRdb copy is restricted to in-frame clones and leaves out a portion. From that table come the V and J calls and clone size; the DNA was used to work out D and trimming. This table has around 85,000 clones, roughly 83% appearing once. V was clipped by 3 bases and J by 6 bases; unmatched bases: 3. The CDR3 length is 16 residues. In germline, CDR1 is KGHSH, CDR2 LQKENI. The source is a man aged 45-65 years with active COVID-19. What was sequenced was peripheral blood. V and J are TRBV18 and TRBJ2-2, with 14 bases that match TRBD2. CDR3 region: CASSPGLAGDPGELFF. CDR3 bases: TGTGCCAGCTCACCGGGACTAGCGGGAGATCCCGGGGAGCTGTTTTTT.